This T cell receptor (beta chain) appears in the sequencing data of a study of response to subunit inactivated influenza vaccine. Findings and caveats of the study: Each seasonal influenza vaccination recruits few new T cells, the authors suggested.

The CDR3 length is 16 residues. Germline V lookup: CDR1 MNHEY, CDR2 SVGEGT. J gave up 7 bases and V 10 bases, and 19 bases lay outside the gene matches. TCRdb used MiXCR to reprocess the RT-PCR reads, holding one entry per CDR3 protein. This sample yields 550,000 to 650,000 distinct CDR3 sequences, of which 12% are seen a single time; approximately 10% belongs to the top ten. This clonotype was seen a few times. As yet, its antigen is unknown. This chain joins TRBV6-2 or TRBV6-3 and TRBJ1-2, with 9 bases identical to TRBD1. The sequencing here drew on PBMCs from blood, taken on the day of vaccination. This receptor was obtained from a man aged 45-65 years who received an inactivated influenza vaccine. This CDR3 is CATITGGGGFVIGYTF. The CDR3 DNA sequence: TGTGCCACGATTACAGGGGGCGGAGGATTCGTAATTGGCTACACCTTC.